This T cell receptor (beta chain) was recorded in a study of T cell responses to AZD1222 COVID-19 vaccine. Study conclusions and caveats: Seropositivity was recorded at baseline in only 6 or 7 AZD1222 recipients. There were mostly white British donors and more females than males, and clonal diversity was possibly underestimated. Spike-specific TCR depth and breadth grew after two AZD1222 doses. Among spike-specific TCRs, nearly half reportedly target unmutated variant regions.

A note on this clone: What it binds is not known.

TCRdb keeps only in-frame clones here, not all; method: immunoSEQ multiplex PCR. This sample has 96,000 or so clones, with roughly 90% found just once. This sequence originates from an adult in good health. The sequencing used peripheral blood, collected on day 0 of AZD1222 vaccination.

As DNA, the CDR3 is TGTGCCAGCAGTGACCAGGGAGGGTCCAGCGGCTACACCTTC. It is translated as CASSDQGGSSGYTF. V gene TRBV6-4 combines with J gene TRBJ1-2; D is possibly TRBD1 (5 bases). The CDR3 totals 14 residues. CDR1 and CDR2 (germline): MRHNA, SNTAGT. Deletions cut 2 bases from V and 8 bases from J, with 15 bases between.